This T cell receptor beta chain was recorded in a study of preoperative IRX-2 immunotherapy in early breast cancer. Specified treatment: preoperative locoregional IRX-2 cytokine immunotherapy. Clones were sequenced by immunoSEQ multiplex PCR, and TCRdb holds only the in-frame ones, with some missing. The data show about 2,700 clones, 77% seen once. This clone has more than one count but fewer than ten. The receptor's source is a human donor with breast cancer. The input for sequencing was tumor tissue, taken after IRX-2 immunotherapy.

CDR3 loop: CASRPGGSRPFSNQPQHF. The CDR3 coding sequence is TGTGCCAGCAGGCCGGGGGGGTCCCGACCCTTTAGCAATCAGCCCCAGCATTTT. The chain couples TRBV6-8 to TRBJ1-5; tentative D call: TRBD1 (5 bases). The CDR3 is made up of 18 amino acids. Per the germline V gene, CDR1 is MNHGY and CDR2 is SAAAGT. The V end was cut by 6 bases, the J end by 0 bases, with 21 bases between.